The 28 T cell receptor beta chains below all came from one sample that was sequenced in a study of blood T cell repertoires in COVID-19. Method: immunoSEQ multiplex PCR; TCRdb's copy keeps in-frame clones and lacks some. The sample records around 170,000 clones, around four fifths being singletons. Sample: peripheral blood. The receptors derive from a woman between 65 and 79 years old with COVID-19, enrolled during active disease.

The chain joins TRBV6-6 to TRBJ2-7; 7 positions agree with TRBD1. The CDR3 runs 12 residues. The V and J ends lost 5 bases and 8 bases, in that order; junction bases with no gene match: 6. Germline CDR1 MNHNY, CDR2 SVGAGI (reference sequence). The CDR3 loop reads CASSLRQGKQYF. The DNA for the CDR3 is TGTGCCAGCAGTCTACGACAGGGAAAGCAGTACTTC.

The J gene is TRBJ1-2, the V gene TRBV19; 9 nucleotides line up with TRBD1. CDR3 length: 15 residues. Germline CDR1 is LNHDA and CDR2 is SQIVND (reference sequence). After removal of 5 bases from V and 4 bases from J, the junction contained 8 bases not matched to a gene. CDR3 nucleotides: TGTGCCAGTAGTGCAAGAAGGGACAGGGCCTATGGCTACACCTTC. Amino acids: CASSARRDRAYGYTF.

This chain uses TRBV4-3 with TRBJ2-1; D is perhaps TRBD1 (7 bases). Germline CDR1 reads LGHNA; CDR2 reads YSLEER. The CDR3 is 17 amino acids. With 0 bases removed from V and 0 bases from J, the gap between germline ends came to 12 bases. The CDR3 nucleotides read TGCGCCAGCAGCCAAGATATGCAGGGGGGCTCCTACAATGAGCAGTTCTTC. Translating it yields CASSQDMQGGSYNEQFF.

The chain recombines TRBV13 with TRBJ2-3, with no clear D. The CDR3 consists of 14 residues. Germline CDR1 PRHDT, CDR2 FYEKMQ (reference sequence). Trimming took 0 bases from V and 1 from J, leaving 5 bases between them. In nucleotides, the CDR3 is TGTGCCAGCAGCTTAGGAACAGGCACAGATACGCAGTATTTT. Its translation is CASSLGTGTDTQYF.

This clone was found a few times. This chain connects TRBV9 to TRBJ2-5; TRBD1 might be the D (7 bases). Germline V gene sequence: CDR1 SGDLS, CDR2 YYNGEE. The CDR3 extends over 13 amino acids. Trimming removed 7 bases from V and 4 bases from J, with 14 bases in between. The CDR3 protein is CASGGNRGETQYF. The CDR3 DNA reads TGTGCCAGCGGGGGGAACAGGGGAGAGACCCAGTACTTC.

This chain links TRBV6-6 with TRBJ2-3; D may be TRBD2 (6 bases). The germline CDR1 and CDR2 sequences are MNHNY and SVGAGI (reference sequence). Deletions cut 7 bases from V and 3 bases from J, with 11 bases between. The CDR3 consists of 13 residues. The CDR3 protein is CASTWEATDTQYF. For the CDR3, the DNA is TGTGCCAGCACCTGGGAGGCGACAGATACGCAGTATTTT.

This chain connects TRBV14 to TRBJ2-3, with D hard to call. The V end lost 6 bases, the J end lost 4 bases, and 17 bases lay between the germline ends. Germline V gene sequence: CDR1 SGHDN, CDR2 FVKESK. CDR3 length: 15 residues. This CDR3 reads CASSREASPADTQYF. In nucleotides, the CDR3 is TGTGCCAGCAGTCGAGAGGCTTCTCCGGCAGATACGCAGTATTTT. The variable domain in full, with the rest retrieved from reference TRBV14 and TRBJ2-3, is EAGVTQFPSHSVIEKGQTVTLRCDPISGHDNLYWYRRVMGKEIKFLLHFVKESKQDESGMPNNRFLAERTGGTYSTLKVQPAELEDSGVYFCASSREASPADTQYFGPGTRLTVL.

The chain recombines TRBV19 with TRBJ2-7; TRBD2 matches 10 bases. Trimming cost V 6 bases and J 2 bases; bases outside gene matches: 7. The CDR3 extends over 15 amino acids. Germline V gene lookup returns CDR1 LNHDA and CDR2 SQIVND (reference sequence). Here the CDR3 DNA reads TGTGCCAGTAGATCGAGCGGGAGGGAACCCTACGAGCAGTACTTC. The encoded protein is CASRSSGREPYEQYF.

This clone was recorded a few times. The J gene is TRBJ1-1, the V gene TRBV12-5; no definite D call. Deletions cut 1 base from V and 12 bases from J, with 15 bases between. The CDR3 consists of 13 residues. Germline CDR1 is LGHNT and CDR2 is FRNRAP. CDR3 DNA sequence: TGTGCTAGTGGTTTGGGTGAGGTAGGAGACCCTTTCTTT. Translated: CASGLGEVGDPFF.

The chain's CDR3 is CADTGTNRVGEQFF. CDR3 nucleotides: TGTGCTGATACCGGGACTAACCGTGTAGGAGAGCAGTTCTTC. The chain uses TRBV2 and TRBJ2-1, with TRBD2 matching over 7 bases. The CDR3 has 14 residues. CDR1 and CDR2 from the germline V gene are SNHLY and FYNNEI.

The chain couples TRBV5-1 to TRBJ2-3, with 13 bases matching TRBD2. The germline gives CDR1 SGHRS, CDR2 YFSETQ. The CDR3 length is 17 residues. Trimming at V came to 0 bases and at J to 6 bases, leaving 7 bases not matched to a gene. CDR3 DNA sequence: TGCGCCAGCAGCTTGGTTAGACTAGCGGGAGGCCGCGATACGCAGTATTTT. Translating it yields CASSLVRLAGGRDTQYF.

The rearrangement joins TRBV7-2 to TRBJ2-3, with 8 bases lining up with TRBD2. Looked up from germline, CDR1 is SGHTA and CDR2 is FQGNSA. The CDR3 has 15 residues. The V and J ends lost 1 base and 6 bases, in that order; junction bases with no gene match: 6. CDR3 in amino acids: CASSLVERGRDTQYF. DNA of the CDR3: TGTGCCAGCAGCTTAGTAGAGCGGGGGCGGGATACGCAGTATTTT.

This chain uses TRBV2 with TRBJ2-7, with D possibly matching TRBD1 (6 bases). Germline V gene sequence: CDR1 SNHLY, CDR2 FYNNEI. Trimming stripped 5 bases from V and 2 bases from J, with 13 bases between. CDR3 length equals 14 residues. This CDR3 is CASSFDRKAYEQYF. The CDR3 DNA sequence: TGTGCCAGCAGTTTCGACAGGAAGGCCTACGAGCAGTACTTC.

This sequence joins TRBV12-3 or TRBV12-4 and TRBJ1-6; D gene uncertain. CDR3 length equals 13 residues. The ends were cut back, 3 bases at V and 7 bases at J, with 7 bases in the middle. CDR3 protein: CASSLGSNSPLHF. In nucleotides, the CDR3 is TGTGCCAGCAGTTTGGGCAGCAATTCACCCCTCCACTTT.

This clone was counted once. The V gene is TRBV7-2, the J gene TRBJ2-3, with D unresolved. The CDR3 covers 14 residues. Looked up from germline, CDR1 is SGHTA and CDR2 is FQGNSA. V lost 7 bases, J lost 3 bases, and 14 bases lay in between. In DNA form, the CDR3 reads TGTGCCAGCACCCCCGTATGGGCAACAGATACGCAGTATTTT. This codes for CASTPVWATDTQYF. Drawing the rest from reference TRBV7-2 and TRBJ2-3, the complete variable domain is GAGVSQSPSNKVTEKGKDVELRCDPISGHTALYWYRQSLGQGLEFLIYFQGNSAPDKSGLPSDRFSAERTGGSVSTLTIQRTQQEDSAVYLCASTPVWATDTQYFGPGTRLTVL.

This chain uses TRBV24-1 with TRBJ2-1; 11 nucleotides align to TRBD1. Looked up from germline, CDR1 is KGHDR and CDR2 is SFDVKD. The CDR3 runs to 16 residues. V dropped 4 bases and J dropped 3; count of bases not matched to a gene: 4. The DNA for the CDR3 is TGTGCCACCAGTGACCGGACAGGGGGCGACTACAATGAGCAGTTCTTC. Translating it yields CATSDRTGGDYNEQFF.

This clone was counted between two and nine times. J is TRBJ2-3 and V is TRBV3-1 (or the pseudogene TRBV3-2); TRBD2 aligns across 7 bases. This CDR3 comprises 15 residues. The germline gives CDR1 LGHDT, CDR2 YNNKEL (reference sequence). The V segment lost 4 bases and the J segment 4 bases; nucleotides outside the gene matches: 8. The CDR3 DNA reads TGTGCCAGCAGCCTCGGGGGAGGGACGGCAGATACGCAGTATTTT. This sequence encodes CASSLGGGTADTQYF.

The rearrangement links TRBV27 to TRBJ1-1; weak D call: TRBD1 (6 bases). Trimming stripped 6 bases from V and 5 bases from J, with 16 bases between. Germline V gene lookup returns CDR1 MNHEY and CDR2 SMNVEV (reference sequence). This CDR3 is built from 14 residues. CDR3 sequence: CASRPQGGGTEAFF. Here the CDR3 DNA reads TGTGCCAGCAGACCCCAAGGGGGGGGGACTGAAGCTTTCTTT.

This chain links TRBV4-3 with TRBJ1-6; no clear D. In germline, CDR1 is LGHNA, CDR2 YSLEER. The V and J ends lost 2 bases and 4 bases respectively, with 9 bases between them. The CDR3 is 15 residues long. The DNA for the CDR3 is TGCGCCAGCAGCCAATCTGAACAGTATAATTCACCCCTCCACTTT. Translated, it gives CASSQSEQYNSPLHF.

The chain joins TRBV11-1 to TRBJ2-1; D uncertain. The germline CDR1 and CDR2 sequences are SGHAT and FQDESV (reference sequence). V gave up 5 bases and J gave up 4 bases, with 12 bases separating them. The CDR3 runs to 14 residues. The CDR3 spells CASSPEVVYNEQFF. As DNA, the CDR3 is TGTGCCAGCAGCCCAGAGGTCGTATACAATGAGCAGTTCTTC.

This CDR3 is CASSPLMRPYEQYF. As DNA, the CDR3 is TGTGCCAGCAGCCCCCTGATGCGGCCTTACGAGCAGTACTTC. The rearrangement uses TRBV7-2 and TRBJ2-7, with D hard to call. V lost 5 bases to trimming and J lost 4 bases, with 15 bases between them. The germline CDR1 and CDR2 sequences are SGHTA and FQGNSA. The CDR3 covers 14 residues.

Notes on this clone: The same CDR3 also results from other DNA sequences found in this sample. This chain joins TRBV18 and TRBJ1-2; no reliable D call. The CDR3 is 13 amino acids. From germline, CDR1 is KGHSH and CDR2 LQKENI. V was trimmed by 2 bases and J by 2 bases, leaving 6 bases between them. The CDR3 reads CASSPAGNYGYTF. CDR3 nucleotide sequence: TGTGCCAGCTCACCAGCGGGAAACTATGGCTACACCTTC.

CDR3 sequence (DNA): TGTGCCAGCAGGCCCTCGGCGAGGTATACGCAGTATTTT. Translating gives CASRPSARYTQYF. The chain couples TRBV28 to TRBJ2-3, with D hard to call. Trimming took off 6 bases at V and 7 bases at J, with 14 bases between the two ends. CDR1 MDHEN and CDR2 SYDVKM come from the germline V gene. CDR3 length: 13 residues.

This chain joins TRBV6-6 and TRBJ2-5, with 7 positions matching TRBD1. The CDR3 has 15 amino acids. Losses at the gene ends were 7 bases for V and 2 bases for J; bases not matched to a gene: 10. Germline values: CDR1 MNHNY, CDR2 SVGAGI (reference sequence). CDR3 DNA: TGTGCCAGCAACATGCCGACAGGGCTACAAGAGACCCAGTACTTC. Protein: CASNMPTGLQETQYF.

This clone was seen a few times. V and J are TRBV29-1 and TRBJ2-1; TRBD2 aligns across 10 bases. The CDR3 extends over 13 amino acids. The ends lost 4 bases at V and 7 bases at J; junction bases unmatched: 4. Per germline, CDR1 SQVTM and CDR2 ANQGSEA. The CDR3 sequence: CSVVGLAINEQFF. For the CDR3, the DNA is TGCAGCGTTGTGGGACTAGCGATAAATGAGCAGTTCTTC.

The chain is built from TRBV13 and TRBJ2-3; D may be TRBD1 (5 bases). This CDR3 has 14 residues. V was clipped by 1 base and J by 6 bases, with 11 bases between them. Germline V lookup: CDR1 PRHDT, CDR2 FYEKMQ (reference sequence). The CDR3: CASSLEGIKDTQYF. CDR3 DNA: TGTGCCAGCAGCTTAGAGGGGATAAAGGATACGCAGTATTTT.

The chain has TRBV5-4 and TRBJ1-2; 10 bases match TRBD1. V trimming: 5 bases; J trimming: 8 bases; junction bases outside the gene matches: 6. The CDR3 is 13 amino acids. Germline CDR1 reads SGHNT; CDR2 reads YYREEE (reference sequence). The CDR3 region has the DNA TGTGCCAGCAGTCGACAGGGGGCGCAAGGCTACACCTTC. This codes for CASSRQGAQGYTF.

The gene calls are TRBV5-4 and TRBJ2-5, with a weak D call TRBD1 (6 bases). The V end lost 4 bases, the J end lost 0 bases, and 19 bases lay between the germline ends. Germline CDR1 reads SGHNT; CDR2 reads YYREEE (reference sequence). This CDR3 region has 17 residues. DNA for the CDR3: TGTGCCAGCAGCCCAGGACGGAAAGGGGGAGACCAAGAGACCCAGTACTTC. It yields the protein CASSPGRKGGDQETQYF.